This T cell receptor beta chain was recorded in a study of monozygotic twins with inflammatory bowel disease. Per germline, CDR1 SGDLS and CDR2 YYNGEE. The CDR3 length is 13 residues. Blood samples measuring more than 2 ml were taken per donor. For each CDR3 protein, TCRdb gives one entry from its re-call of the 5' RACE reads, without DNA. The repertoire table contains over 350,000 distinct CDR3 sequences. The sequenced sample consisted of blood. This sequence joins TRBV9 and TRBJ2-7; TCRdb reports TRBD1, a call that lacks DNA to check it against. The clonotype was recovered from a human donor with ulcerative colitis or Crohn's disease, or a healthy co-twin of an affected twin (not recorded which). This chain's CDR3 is CASSPGWSTEQYF.